A single sample is the source of the 4 T cell receptor beta chains below, sequenced in a study of Graves' ophthalmopathy and Graves' hyperthyroidism. Researchers took RNA transcripts and amplified TCR beta CDR3 regions from them. The first round was an RT-PCR with HTBI primers, and the second round was a multiplex PCR. TCRdb called the multiplex PCR reads again in MiXCR, with one record for every CDR3 protein. The data hold roughly 220,000 distinct CDR3 sequences, with around 42% observed a single time. The sample consisted of peripheral blood. The receptors stem from an adult man with Graves' ophthalmopathy.

This clonotype came up once. The rearrangement links TRBV28 to TRBJ2-5, with 13 positions matching TRBD2. The CDR3 totals 17 residues. The V gene end was trimmed by 5 bases and the J gene end by 0 bases; junction bases not matched to a gene: 6. Germline loops: CDR1 MDHEN, CDR2 SYDVKM. The CDR3 is CASSRLAGGRYQETQYF. The CDR3 nucleotides read TGTGCCAGCAGTCGACTAGCGGGGGGACGTTACCAAGAGACCCAGTACTTC.

The chain carries TRBV10-3 and TRBJ2-7; D remains ambiguous. The germline V gene encodes CDR1 ENHRY and CDR2 SYGVKD. The ends were cut back, 2 bases at V and 0 bases at J, with 8 bases in the middle. The CDR3 is made up of 14 amino acids. The CDR3 DNA reads TGTGCCATCAGTGAGATTCTCGTCTCCTACGAGCAGTACTTC. As protein: CAISEILVSYEQYF.

J is TRBJ2-1 and V is TRBV24-1, with D perhaps TRBD2 (6 bases). Germline assignment: CDR1 KGHDR and CDR2 SFDVKD. This CDR3 spans 15 amino acids. V was trimmed by 1 base and J by 5 bases, leaving 11 bases between them. CDR3 sequence reads: CATSDFGRGDNEQFF. The CDR3 DNA reads TGTGCCACCAGTGATTTCGGGCGGGGCGACAATGAGCAGTTCTTC.

The rearrangement links TRBV7-4 to TRBJ1-1; possible D gene TRBD1, 5 bases. The ends were cut back, 5 bases at V and 7 bases at J, with 11 bases in the middle. This CDR3 has 12 amino acids. Germline lookup yields CDR1 SGHVT and CDR2 SQSDAQ. The DNA for the CDR3 is TGTGCCAGCAGCCAAACGGGACTTGAAGCTTTCTTT. Residues: CASSQTGLEAFF.